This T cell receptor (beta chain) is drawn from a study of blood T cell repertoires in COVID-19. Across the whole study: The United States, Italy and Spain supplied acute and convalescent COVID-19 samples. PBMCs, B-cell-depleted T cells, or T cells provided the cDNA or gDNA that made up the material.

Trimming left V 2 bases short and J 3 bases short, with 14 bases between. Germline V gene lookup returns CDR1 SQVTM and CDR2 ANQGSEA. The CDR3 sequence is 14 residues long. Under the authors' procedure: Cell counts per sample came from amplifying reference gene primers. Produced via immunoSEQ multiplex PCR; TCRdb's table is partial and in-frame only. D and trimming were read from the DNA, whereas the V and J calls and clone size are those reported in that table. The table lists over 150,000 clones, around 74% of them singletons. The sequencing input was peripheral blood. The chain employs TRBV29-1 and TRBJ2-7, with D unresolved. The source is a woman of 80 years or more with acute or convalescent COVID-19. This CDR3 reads CSVEPWAVDYEQYF. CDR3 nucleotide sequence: TGCAGCGTTGAACCATGGGCCGTGGACTACGAGCAGTACTTC.